The 6 T cell receptor beta chains below all came from one sample that was sequenced in a study of T cell responses to AZD1222 COVID-19 vaccine. Generated by immunoSEQ multiplex PCR, the TCRdb table keeps only in-frame clones and is missing some. The sample contains 120,000 or so clones, 88% of which appear only once. Sequenced material: peripheral blood, taken on day 0 of AZD1222 vaccination. The receptor set was obtained from an adult in good health.

The rearrangement joins TRBV7-9 to TRBJ2-2; D is uncertain. The V gene's germline CDR1 is SEHNR and CDR2 FQNEAQ (reference sequence). With 5 bases removed from V and 5 bases from J, the gap between germline ends came to 21 bases. CDR3 size: 17 residues. CDR3 sequence reads: CASSPSPAAPGTGELFF. The CDR3, as DNA: TGTGCCAGCAGCCCCTCACCGGCGGCCCCCGGTACCGGGGAGCTGTTTTTT.

CDR3 loop: CASSLFREDMQYF. CDR3 nucleotide sequence: TGTGCCAGCAGCTTATTTAGAGAGGACATGCAGTATTTT. V is TRBV11-2 and J is TRBJ2-3; D might be TRBD1 (5 bases). The length of the CDR3 is 13 residues. V was trimmed by 2 bases and J by 11 bases, leaving 14 bases between them. In germline, CDR1 is SGHAT, CDR2 FQNNGV.

The rearrangement links TRBV11-2 to TRBJ2-5, with TRBD1 as a possible D gene (6 bases). V lost 1 base to trimming and J lost 1 base, with 13 bases between them. This CDR3 has 16 amino acids. Germline CDR1 SGHAT, CDR2 FQNNGV. The CDR3 protein is CASSLGALGGQETQYF. CDR3 in DNA: TGTGCCAGCAGCTTAGGAGCGTTAGGGGGCCAAGAGACCCAGTACTTC. The full variable domain, in which reference TRBV11-2 and TRBJ2-5 provide the parts outside the CDR3, is EAGVAQSPRYKIIEKRQSVAFWCNPISGHATLYWYQQILGQGPKLLIQFQNNGVVDDSQLPKDRFSAERLKGVDSTLKIQPAKLEDSAVYLCASSLGALGGQETQYFGPGTRLLVL.

The J gene is TRBJ1-5, the V gene TRBV4-1; possibly TRBD1 for D (5 bases). Trimming cost V 1 base and J 7 bases, with 11 bases left between them. The germline CDR1 and CDR2 sequences are MGHRA and YSYEKL. The CDR3 has 14 amino acids. The CDR3 region is CASSQVSGDQPQHF. The DNA for the CDR3 is TGCGCCAGCAGCCAAGTGTCGGGGGACCAGCCCCAGCATTTT.

This clone was detected once. The chain has TRBV3-1 (or the pseudogene TRBV3-2) and TRBJ1-4, with a weak D call TRBD1 (5 bases). V lost 3 bases, J lost 4 bases, and 12 bases lay in between. The CDR3 is made up of 15 amino acids. Germline CDR1 LGHDT, CDR2 YNNKEL (reference sequence). The CDR3 DNA is TGTGCCAGCAGCCAGGGGTACAGGATTAATGAAAAACTGTTTTTT. Its protein product is CASSQGYRINEKLFF.

This clone has only one observation. The V gene is TRBV13, the J gene TRBJ2-6, with D unclear. This CDR3 region has 15 residues. Deletions cut 4 bases from V and 0 bases from J, with 7 bases between. Looked up from germline, CDR1 is PRHDT and CDR2 is FYEKMQ (reference sequence). The CDR3 protein is CASSSTNSGANVLTF. The CDR3 DNA reads as TGTGCCAGCAGCTCCACGAACTCTGGGGCCAACGTCCTGACTTTC.